Presented here are 20 T cell receptor beta chains from one specimen sequenced in a study of blood T cell repertoires in COVID-19. TCRdb's table, derived via immunoSEQ multiplex PCR, lists solely in-frame clones and lacks some. The sample has about 230,000 clones, 85% to 90% seen once; the top ten hold approximately 10%. Sequencing was carried out using peripheral blood. The receptors come from a man aged 45-65 years with COVID-19, enrolled during active disease.

The chain couples TRBV10-3 to TRBJ2-1; D might be TRBD2 (6 bases). This CDR3 contains 18 residues. Germline lookup yields CDR1 ENHRY and CDR2 SYGVKD. Trimming cost V 4 bases and J 0 bases, with 19 bases left between them. The CDR3 coding sequence is TGTGCCATCAGTGGATTAGCGGAACTATCGTACTCCTACAATGAGCAGTTCTTC. It translates to CAISGLAELSYSYNEQFF.

The chain combines TRBV25-1 with TRBJ1-2, with TRBD1 matching over 9 bases. Germline assignment: CDR1 MGHDK and CDR2 SYGVNS. The CDR3 extends over 14 amino acids. Unmatched junction bases numbered 2, after V lost 6 bases and J lost 0 bases. This CDR3 is CASRRQGANYGYTF. The CDR3 region has the DNA TGTGCCAGCAGGAGACAGGGGGCTAACTATGGCTACACCTTC.

The CDR3: CASRPRESYEQYF. For the CDR3, the DNA is TGTGCCAGCAGGCCCCGGGAGTCCTACGAGCAGTACTTC. The gene calls are TRBV25-1 and TRBJ2-7; possibly TRBD2 for D (6 bases). From germline, CDR1 is MGHDK and CDR2 SYGVNS. The CDR3 has 13 amino acids. V gave up 6 bases and J gave up 1 base, with 10 bases separating them.

The chain employs TRBV28 and TRBJ2-1; 8 bases line up with TRBD1. This CDR3 is built from 15 residues. The V and J ends lost 4 bases and 6 bases, in that order; junction bases with no gene match: 8. Germline V gene sequence: CDR1 MDHEN, CDR2 SYDVKM. CDR3 loop: CASSSPGTGANEQFF. CDR3 sequence (DNA): TGTGCCAGCAGTTCCCCTGGGACAGGAGCCAATGAGCAGTTCTTC. Variable domain in full (rest from reference TRBV28 and TRBJ2-1): DVKVTQSSRYLVKRTGEKVFLECVQDMDHENMFWYRQDPGLGLRLIYFSYDVKMKEKGDIPEGYSVSREKKERFSLILESASTNQTSMYLCASSSPGTGANEQFFGPGTRLTVL.

This chain joins TRBV10-2 and TRBJ2-2, with 7 nucleotides matching TRBD2. The V segment lost 8 bases and the J segment 1 base; nucleotides outside the gene matches: 1. From germline, CDR1 is WSHSY and CDR2 SAAADI. The CDR3 is 13 amino acids. The CDR3 DNA is TGCGCCAGCGGGACTATGAACACCGGGGAGCTGTTTTTT. Its translation is CASGTMNTGELFF.

The J gene is TRBJ1-2, the V gene TRBV18, with 8 bases identical to TRBD1. The CDR3 covers 13 residues. Trimming at V came to 6 bases and at J to 3 bases, leaving 3 bases not matched to a gene. Germline V CDR1 and CDR2: KGHSH, LQKENI. The CDR3 DNA reads as TGTGCCAGCTCGGGGGGACAGGACTATGGCTACACCTTC. Its translation: CASSGGQDYGYTF.

This clone was observed a single time. This chain joins TRBV10-1 and TRBJ1-1; TRBD1 aligns across 8 bases. CDR3 length: 16 amino acids. CDR1 WNHNN and CDR2 SYGVQD come from the germline V gene (reference sequence). With V trimmed by 7 bases and J by 1 base, 11 bases remained unmatched. The CDR3 DNA reads as TGCGCCAGCATCGCAGGGGGCATCGCCGGGAACACTGAAGCTTTCTTT. Amino acid sequence: CASIAGGIAGNTEAFF.

The CDR3 DNA sequence: TGTGCCAGCACGAACGGACAGCCGAACACTGAAGCTTTCTTT. It encodes CASTNGQPNTEAFF. This chain joins TRBV7-9 and TRBJ1-1; D perhaps matches TRBD1 (6 bases). The CDR3 totals 14 residues. Germline-derived CDR1 and CDR2 are SEHNR and FQNEAQ (reference sequence). V lost 7 bases, J lost 1 base, and 13 bases lay in between. The full variable domain, with the rest looked up from reference TRBV7-9 and TRBJ1-1, is DTGVSQNPRHKITKRGQNVTFRCDPISEHNRLYWYRQTLGQGPEFLTYFQNEAQLEKSRLLSDRFSAERPKGSFSTLEIQRTEQGDSAMYLCASTNGQPNTEAFFGQGTRLTVV.

The chain couples TRBV5-1 to TRBJ1-2; 7 nucleotides match TRBD1. V gave up 5 bases and J gave up 3 bases; unmatched junction bases: 10. Germline-derived CDR1 and CDR2 are SGHRS and YFSETQ. This CDR3 has 15 amino acids. The CDR3 spells CASRDVDRDDYGYTF. The CDR3 DNA follows: TGCGCCAGCAGGGATGTTGACAGGGATGACTATGGCTACACCTTC. The whole variable domain, filled in from reference TRBV5-1 and TRBJ1-2, reads KAGVTQTPRYLIKTRGQQVTLSCSPISGHRSVSWYQQTPGQGLQFLFEYFSETQRNKGNFPGRFSGRQFSNSRSEMNVSTLELGDSALYLCASRDVDRDDYGYTFGSGTRLTVV.

The rearrangement joins TRBV2 to TRBJ2-2; D is possibly TRBD1 (6 bases). Germline assignment: CDR1 SNHLY and CDR2 FYNNEI. V was clipped by 3 bases and J by 3 bases, with 14 bases between them. The CDR3 runs to 16 residues. CDR3 protein: CASSDLGHGYTGELFF. The CDR3 DNA reads TGTGCCAGCAGTGATTTGGGACACGGGTACACCGGGGAGCTGTTTTTT.

The chain uses TRBV19 and TRBJ1-1; D unclear. The CDR3 totals 15 residues. Germline V gene lookup returns CDR1 LNHDA and CDR2 SQIVND (reference sequence). V was cut by 4 bases and J by 4 bases, with 16 bases left in between. CDR3 nucleotides: TGTGCCAGTAGTAGAAACAGTGACGCCGCCACTGAAGCTTTCTTT. Its translation is CASSRNSDAATEAFF.

This chain links TRBV29-1 with TRBJ2-5; TRBD2 is a possible D gene (5 bases). This CDR3 is built from 12 residues. Germline-derived CDR1 and CDR2 are SQVTM and ANQGSEA. Trimming shortened V by 8 bases and J by 1 base, and 11 bases separated the two germline ends. The CDR3 loop is CSPSGPQETQYF. CDR3 nucleotide sequence: TGCAGCCCCAGCGGCCCCCAAGAGACCCAGTACTTC.

V gene TRBV20-1 combines with J gene TRBJ2-1; possibly TRBD2 for D (6 bases). The CDR3 sequence is 14 residues long. The V gene lost 3 bases and the J gene lost 8 bases, with 17 bases spanning the gap. Germline-derived CDR1 and CDR2 are DFQATT and SNEGSKA (reference sequence). CDR3 in DNA: TGCAGTGCTAGTCGAGGCGGGATAATTGATGAGCAGTTCTTC. It specifies CSASRGGIIDEQFF.

The V and J genes are TRBV3-1 (or the pseudogene TRBV3-2) and TRBJ2-7; TRBD1 matches at 8 bases. Germline V gene sequence: CDR1 LGHDT, CDR2 YNNKEL (reference sequence). This CDR3 spans 14 amino acids. After removal of 4 bases from V and 5 bases from J, the junction contained 7 bases not matched to a gene. DNA for the CDR3: TGTGCCAGCAGCCCAGGACAGGGTCACGACGAGCAGTACTTC. Protein product: CASSPGQGHDEQYF.

The DNA for the CDR3 is TGTGCCACCAGCAGAGATCGGCCAGGTGATGAAGCTTTCTTT. It yields the protein CATSRDRPGDEAFF. This chain connects TRBV15 to TRBJ1-1; D is unresolved. The ends were cut back, 0 bases at V and 7 bases at J, with 12 bases in the middle. This CDR3 is built from 14 residues. CDR1 is LNHNV and CDR2 is YYDKDF in the germline V gene (reference sequence). The full variable domain, in which reference TRBV15 and TRBJ1-1 provide the parts outside the CDR3, is DAMVIQNPRYQVTQFGKPVTLSCSQTLNHNVMYWYQQKSSQAPKLLFHYYDKDFNNEADTPDNFQSRRPNTSFCFLDIRSPGLGDTAMYLCATSRDRPGDEAFFGQGTRLTVV.

The rearrangement joins TRBV12-5 to TRBJ2-1, with TRBD2 matching over 15 bases. CDR1 is LGHNT, CDR2 FRNRAP, per germline. The CDR3 has 16 amino acids. The V segment lost 4 bases and the J segment 7 bases; nucleotides outside the gene matches: 5. DNA of the CDR3: TGTGCTAGTGGTTCGGGACTAGCGGGAGGCGGTAATGAGCAGTTCTTC. Encoded protein: CASGSGLAGGGNEQFF.

The genes are TRBV27 and TRBJ2-6, with 7 bases aligning to TRBD1. Germline V lookup: CDR1 MNHEY, CDR2 SMNVEV (reference sequence). V lost 1 base, J lost 1 base, and 4 bases stayed unmatched. The CDR3 has 17 residues. In nucleotides, the CDR3 is TGTGCCAGCAGTTTATTTAAGGGGGCGTCTGGGGCCAACGTCCTGACTTTC. Its protein product is CASSLFKGASGANVLTF.

V and J are TRBV7-9 and TRBJ1-1; possibly TRBD1 for D (5 bases). The CDR3 runs 15 residues. The V gene's germline CDR1 is SEHNR and CDR2 FQNEAQ (reference sequence). V lost 1 base and J 5 bases, leaving 14 bases between the germline ends. The CDR3 sequence is CASSLGWGGETEAFF. In DNA, the CDR3 is TGTGCCAGCAGCTTAGGATGGGGCGGAGAAACTGAAGCTTTCTTT.

The chain has TRBV2 and TRBJ2-5; 9 bases line up with TRBD1. V lost 5 bases, J lost 5 bases, and 9 bases stayed unmatched. CDR3 length equals 15 residues. Germline CDR1 is SNHLY and CDR2 is FYNNEI. CDR3 residues: CASSKGDRGEETQYF. CDR3 coding DNA: TGTGCCAGCAGTAAAGGTGACAGGGGGGAGGAGACCCAGTACTTC.

The chain employs TRBV9 and TRBJ1-6; TRBD1 agrees at 7 bases. V lost 0 bases to trimming and J lost 7 bases; unmatched junction nucleotides: 4. The CDR3 has 15 amino acids. Germline CDR1 reads SGDLS; CDR2 reads YYNGEE. The CDR3 is CASSVGPDRNSPLHF. The CDR3, as DNA: TGTGCCAGCAGCGTAGGCCCGGACAGGAATTCACCCCTCCACTTT.